This T cell receptor (beta chain) originates from a study of shared clonotypes between healthy human individuals. Trimming took 4 bases from V and 6 from J; bases not matched to a gene: 9. Germline CDR1 SGHAT, CDR2 FQNNGV. The CDR3 is made up of 16 amino acids. It was at deep level that the assay was run. The authors distributed each subset's genomic DNA evenly over several immunoSEQ plates. Data came from immunoSEQ multiplex PCR; TCRdb stores just in-frame clones and leaves some out. This sample has around 2,000,000 clones, with roughly 91% found just once. Terminally differentiated effector memory CD45RA+ cells were excluded from the naive CD8 cells, which were CD45RO-negative and positively selected for CCR7.

This receptor was identified in a man between 18 and 29 years old in good health. Some clones in this sample may be carry-over from other donors' samples. V is TRBV11-2 and J is TRBJ2-2, with TRBD1 matching over 9 bases. The sequencing input was naive CD8+ T cells from PBMCs. The DNA for the CDR3 is TGTGCCAGCAGCTCACGCCGGGACAGGGTCTCCGGGGAGCTGTTTTTT. Translating gives CASSSRRDRVSGELFF.